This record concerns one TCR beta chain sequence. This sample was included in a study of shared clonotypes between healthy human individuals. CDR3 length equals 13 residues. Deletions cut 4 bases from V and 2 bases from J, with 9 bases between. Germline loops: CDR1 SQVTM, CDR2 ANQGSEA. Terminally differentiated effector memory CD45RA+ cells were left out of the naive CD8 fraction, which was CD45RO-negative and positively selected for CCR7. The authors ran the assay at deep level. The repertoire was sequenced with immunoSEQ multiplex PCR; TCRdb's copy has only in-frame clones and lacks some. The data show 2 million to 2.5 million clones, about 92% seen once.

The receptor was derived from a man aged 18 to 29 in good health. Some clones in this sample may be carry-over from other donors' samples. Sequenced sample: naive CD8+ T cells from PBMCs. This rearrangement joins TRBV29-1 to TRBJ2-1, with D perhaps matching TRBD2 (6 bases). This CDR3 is CSVVAGPYNEQFF. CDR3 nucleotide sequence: TGCAGCGTTGTTGCGGGACCCTACAATGAGCAGTTCTTC.